This is a list of T cell receptor beta chains from one sample in a study of cytomegalovirus exposure and HLA in healthy donors. TCRdb's table, derived via immunoSEQ multiplex PCR, lists solely in-frame clones and lacks some. The repertoire holds about 120,000 clones, with less than 20% as singletons. Material: PBMCs. The receptor set was obtained from a woman aged 18 to 35 in good health and CMV-seronegative. CDR3s include the opening cysteine and the closing phenylalanine or tryptophan. A D gene is named only where the DNA matches it firmly. Clone sizes are given selectively: once, few, many, or a class where the clone is expanded.

TRBJ1-3	few	TRBD1	TRBV30	CAWSVSAGGGVTLNTIYF	TGTGCCTGGAGTGTATCGGCAGGGGGAGGCGTAACCCTAAACACCATATATTTT
TRBJ2-5	NA	NA	TRBV11-2	CASSSGYGETQYF	TGTGCCAGCAGCTCGGGTTACGGAGAGACCCAGTACTTC
TRBJ1-4	few	TRBD1	TRBV27	CASSKTGANEKLFF	TGTGCCAGCAGTAAGACAGGGGCTAATGAAAAACTGTTTTTT
TRBJ2-7	few	TRBD1	TRBV5-4	CASRAGQGRNEQYF	TGTGCCAGCAGGGCCGGACAGGGGAGGAACGAGCAGTACTTC
TRBJ1-1	few	NA	TRBV2	CASAAPEAFF	TGTGCCAGCGCGGCACCTGAAGCTTTCTTT
TRBJ2-3	few	TRBD2	TRBV10-1	CASSDRGRAPDTQYF	TGCGCCAGCAGCGACCGCGGGAGGGCCCCAGATACGCAGTATTTT
TRBJ1-2	NA	NA	TRBV5-6	CASTVPRGRQSYGYTF	TGTGCCAGCACTGTTCCCCGAGGGCGGCAAAGCTATGGCTACACCTTC
TRBJ1-5	NA	NA	TRBV2	CASRDTLGRNQPQHF	TGTGCCAGCAGGGACACGTTGGGCAGGAATCAGCCCCAGCATTTT
TRBJ2-5	NA	NA	TRBV5-6	CASSLGGGPGETQYF	TGTGCCAGCAGCTTAGGGGGAGGGCCGGGCGAGACCCAGTACTTC
TRBJ1-5	few	NA	TRBV30	CAWSARGNNQPQHF	TGTGCCTGGAGTGCCCGCGGGAATAATCAGCCCCAGCATTTT
TRBJ2-1	NA	TRBD2	TRBV19	CASSDRGVWPYNEQFF	TGTGCCAGTAGCGACCGGGGGGTTTGGCCATACAATGAGCAGTTCTTC
TRBJ2-7	many	NA	TRBV4-3	CASSQDLGGYEQYF	TGCGCCAGCAGCCAAGATCTGGGGGGCTACGAGCAGTACTTC